What follows are 28 T cell receptor beta chains derived from one specimen sequenced in a study of control samples from healthy donors and cancer patients. Sequencing was performed with immunoSEQ multiplex PCR; in TCRdb, only in-frame clones are kept and a portion is missing. Among 70,000 to 100,000 clones listed, 91% were seen once. Sequencing was carried out using blood. Source of these receptors: a man over 45 in good health.

This chain joins TRBV7-2 and TRBJ1-1; D call uncertain. Trimming removed 2 bases at V and 5 bases at J, with 15 bases between. There are 15 residues in the CDR3. Germline V lookup: CDR1 SGHTA, CDR2 FQGNSA. Written as DNA, the CDR3 is TGTGCCAGCAGCTTAATCCGCTCACGGGATACTGAAGCTTTCTTT. This sequence encodes CASSLIRSRDTEAFF.

The chain recombines TRBV19 with TRBJ2-1, with D perhaps TRBD2 (7 bases). Trimming removed 3 bases at V and 7 bases at J, with 10 bases between. Germline V gene lookup returns CDR1 LNHDA and CDR2 SQIVND (reference sequence). CDR3 length: 13 amino acids. In nucleotides, the CDR3 is TGTGCCAGTAGTATTGGGGGGGCGAATGAGCAGTTCTTC. Translating gives CASSIGGANEQFF.

In its sample, this clone was seen a few times. The chain links TRBV27 to TRBJ1-2; D is undetermined. Between the trimmed V and J ends, which lost 4 bases and 13 bases, there was a span of 13 bases. The CDR3 is made up of 11 amino acids. Germline loops: CDR1 MNHEY, CDR2 SMNVEV (reference sequence). The CDR3 sequence: CASSSSKVFTF. CDR3 coding DNA: TGTGCCAGCAGTTCCTCGAAGGTTTTCACCTTC.

The chain joins TRBV6-5 to TRBJ1-1, with a weak D call TRBD1 (6 bases). With 2 bases removed from V and 1 base from J, the gap between germline ends came to 11 bases. Per germline, CDR1 MNHEY and CDR2 SVGAGI. The CDR3 consists of 15 residues. In DNA, the CDR3 is TGTGCCAGCAGTTACGGGGGCAGGACGAACACTGAAGCTTTCTTT. It encodes CASSYGGRTNTEAFF.

V gene TRBV6-1 combines with J gene TRBJ1-5; no clear D gene. Germline values: CDR1 MNHNS, CDR2 SASEGT. The V gene lost 1 base and the J gene lost 5 bases, with 9 bases spanning the gap. The CDR3 runs to 14 residues. The CDR3 nucleotides are TGTGCCAGCAGTGAAGGACCGCGCCATCAGCCCCAGCATTTT. Translated: CASSEGPRHQPQHF.

This clone was seen a handful of times. The CDR3, as DNA: TGCGCCAGCAGTGAGTCGACTCACACCTCCTACGAGCAGTACTTC. Translation: CASSESTHTSYEQYF. The chain links TRBV10-1 to TRBJ2-7, with D uncertain. V lost 0 bases to trimming and J lost 0 bases, with 9 bases between them. Per the germline V gene, CDR1 is WNHNN and CDR2 is SYGVQD (reference sequence). This CDR3 is built from 15 residues.

The V call is TRBV19, the J call TRBJ1-3; the D is unclear. V lost 4 bases, J lost 0 bases, and 7 bases lay in between. This CDR3 has 14 amino acids. Germline V CDR1 and CDR2: LNHDA, SQIVND (reference sequence). The CDR3 nucleotides read TGTGCCAGTAGTACCACAGCCTCTGGAAACACCATATATTTT. Translation gives CASSTTASGNTIYF.

V gene TRBV18 combines with J gene TRBJ2-1, with 16 positions matching TRBD2. V lost 4 bases and J lost 5; bases outside the gene matches: 11. From germline, CDR1 is KGHSH and CDR2 LQKENI. The CDR3 length is 19 residues. The CDR3 bases are TGTGCCAGCTCACAAAAGGGACTAGCGGGGGGGCCACGTAACAATGAGCAGTTCTTC. It yields the protein CASSQKGLAGGPRNNEQFF. The variable domain in full, completed from reference TRBV18 and TRBJ2-1, reads NAGVMQNPRHLVRRRGQEARLRCSPMKGHSHVYWYRQLPEEGLKFMVYLQKENIIDESGMPKERFSAEFPKEGPSILRIQQVVRGDSAAYFCASSQKGLAGGPRNNEQFFGPGTRLTVL.

The V and J genes are TRBV30 and TRBJ1-2; tentative D call: TRBD1 (5 bases). In germline, CDR1 is GTSNPN, CDR2 SVGIG (reference sequence). The V gene lost 5 bases and the J gene lost 8 bases, with 21 bases spanning the gap. The CDR3 has 14 residues. CDR3 amino acids: CAWGGTPPSVGYTF. The CDR3 DNA sequence: TGTGCCTGGGGGGGGACTCCTCCGAGCGTGGGCTACACCTTC.

Comment on this clone: This specimen includes other DNA sequences encoding the same CDR3. The rearrangement joins TRBV5-1 to TRBJ1-1, with D tentatively TRBD1 (5 bases). Between the trimmed V and J ends, which lost 1 base and 0 bases, there was a span of 7 bases. The CDR3 is made up of 14 amino acids. CDR1 is SGHRS, CDR2 YFSETQ, per germline. CDR3 DNA sequence: TGCGCCAGCAGCTTGCAGGGAGTGAACACTGAAGCTTTCTTT. Encoded protein: CASSLQGVNTEAFF.

This clone was found once. For the CDR3, the DNA is TGTGCCAGCAGAGGACAGCCGGATCAGCCCCAGCATTTT. Translated, it gives CASRGQPDQPQHF. This sequence joins TRBV27 and TRBJ1-5; D is perhaps TRBD1 (6 bases). V was cut by 6 bases and J by 5 bases, with 11 bases left in between. Germline CDR1 reads MNHEY; CDR2 reads SMNVEV (reference sequence). The length of the CDR3 is 13 residues.

With regard to this clone: The same CDR3 arises from other DNA sequences in this sample as well. This rearrangement joins TRBV27 to TRBJ1-1; a possible D gene is TRBD1 (5 bases). Germline V gene lookup returns CDR1 MNHEY and CDR2 SMNVEV (reference sequence). This CDR3 has 13 amino acids. The V and J ends lost 3 bases and 5 bases respectively, with 10 bases between them. The CDR3 is CASSLGRGTEAFF. The CDR3 coding sequence is TGTGCCAGCAGTTTGGGACGCGGGACTGAAGCTTTCTTT.

The chain carries TRBV19 and TRBJ1-2; weak D call: TRBD1 (5 bases). Germline CDR1 and CDR2: LNHDA and SQIVND (reference sequence). The germline V and J ends were trimmed by 4 bases and 6 bases, with 9 bases remaining between them. The CDR3 is 12 amino acids. For the CDR3, the DNA is TGTGCCAGTAGTAAAAGGGACCATGGCTACACCTTC. Translated: CASSKRDHGYTF. The whole variable domain, remainder taken from reference TRBV19 and TRBJ1-2, is DGGITQSPKYLFRKEGQNVTLSCEQNLNHDAMYWYRQDPGQGLRLIYYSQIVNDFQKGDIAEGYSVSREKKESFPLTVTSAQKNPTAFYLCASSKRDHGYTFGSGTRLTVV.

The V gene is TRBV6-5, the J gene TRBJ1-5; no definite D call. Germline V lookup: CDR1 MNHEY, CDR2 SVGAGI. CDR3 length equals 13 residues. V dropped 6 bases and J dropped 4 bases, with 10 bases sitting between them. The CDR3 loop is CASRVTENQPQHF. The CDR3 bases are TGTGCCAGCAGGGTGACGGAGAATCAGCCCCAGCATTTT.

This sequence joins TRBV7-6 and TRBJ2-3; a possible D gene is TRBD2 (6 bases). CDR1 and CDR2 from the germline V gene are SGHVS and FNYEAQ. The CDR3 extends over 14 amino acids. V lost 3 bases and J 5 bases, leaving 12 bases between the germline ends. CDR3 protein: CASSLGGWIDTQYF. The DNA of the CDR3 is TGTGCCAGCAGCTTGGGGGGATGGATAGATACGCAGTATTTT. The full variable domain, in which reference TRBV7-6 and TRBJ2-3 provide the parts outside the CDR3, is GAGVSQSPRYKVTKRGQDVALRCDPISGHVSLYWYRQALGQGPEFLTYFNYEAQQDKSGLPNDRFSAERPEGSISTLTIQRTEQRDSAMYRCASSLGGWIDTQYFGPGTRLTVL.

The chain couples TRBV9 to TRBJ2-5; no definite D call. Trimming cost V 3 bases and J 5 bases, with 14 bases left between them. This CDR3 comprises 14 residues. Germline-derived CDR1 and CDR2 are SGDLS and YYNGEE. The CDR3 sequence is CASSDQGLKETQYF. CDR3 coding DNA: TGTGCCAGCAGCGACCAAGGATTGAAGGAGACCCAGTACTTC.

The V call is TRBV6-6, the J call TRBJ1-2; TRBD1 agrees at 7 bases. Germline CDR1 is MNHNY and CDR2 is SVGAGI (reference sequence). This CDR3 is 14 amino acids long. The trim removed 5 bases at V and 4 bases at J, leaving 7 bases unmatched. This chain's CDR3 is CASSLPGQTYGYTF. CDR3 sequence (DNA): TGTGCCAGCAGTCTCCCGGGACAGACCTATGGCTACACCTTC.

This clone was found a few times. CDR3 coding DNA: TGTGCCAGTAGTATGCTCTCTGGGTCACCCCTCCACTTT. Amino acid sequence: CASSMLSGSPLHF. This rearrangement joins TRBV19 to TRBJ1-6; D is uncertain. The CDR3 has 13 amino acids. From germline, CDR1 is LNHDA and CDR2 SQIVND (reference sequence). Trimming removed 3 bases at V and 10 bases at J, with 10 bases between.

This chain connects TRBV2 to TRBJ2-3; 9 nucleotides agree with TRBD1. This CDR3 has 16 residues. After removal of 4 bases from V and 3 bases from J, the junction contained 8 bases not matched to a gene. CDR1 is SNHLY and CDR2 is FYNNEI in the germline V gene. CDR3 DNA sequence: TGTGCCAGCAGTGCCCCCGGGACAGGGAATACAGATACGCAGTATTTT. Its protein is CASSAPGTGNTDTQYF.

J is TRBJ1-3 and V is TRBV11-1; unclear D gene. Germline CDR1 and CDR2: SGHAT and FQDESV (reference sequence). The CDR3 consists of 14 residues. V lost 6 bases and J lost 4, with 13 bases in between. The CDR3 DNA follows: TGTGCCAGCAGACGGGCGGAGGCGGGAAACACCATATATTTT. Its translation is CASRRAEAGNTIYF.

The rearrangement links TRBV11-1 to TRBJ1-5; tentatively, D is TRBD1 (5 bases). CDR1 is SGHAT and CDR2 is FQDESV in the germline V gene (reference sequence). Trimming pared 1 base from V and 4 bases from J, leaving 14 bases between. CDR3 length equals 16 residues. The CDR3 region has the DNA TGTGCCAGCAGCTTAGTCTCAAGCGGGGGAAATCAGCCCCAGCATTTT. Protein sequence: CASSLVSSGGNQPQHF.

This sequence joins TRBV4-1 and TRBJ1-2, with D unresolved. This CDR3 is built from 15 residues. Germline V gives CDR1 MGHRA, CDR2 YSYEKL. Between the trimmed V and J ends, which lost 0 bases and 0 bases, there was a span of 8 bases. The CDR3 region is CASSQDRTSNYGYTF. CDR3 coding DNA: TGCGCCAGCAGCCAAGATCGTACCTCTAACTATGGCTACACCTTC.

V gene TRBV11-2 combines with J gene TRBJ2-2; a weak D match, TRBD1 (6 bases). Germline CDR1 is SGHAT and CDR2 is FQNNGV. Trimming left V 1 base short and J 3 bases short, with 15 bases between. The CDR3 spans 17 residues. In DNA form, the CDR3 reads TGTGCCAGCAGCTTAGCACAGGGTGGGGCCCACACCGGGGAGCTGTTTTTT. Protein sequence: CASSLAQGGAHTGELFF.

J is TRBJ1-2 and V is TRBV7-2; D possibly corresponds to TRBD1 (5 bases). Trimming shortened V by 1 base and J by 4 bases, and 10 bases separated the two germline ends. The CDR3 loop spans 14 amino acids. Germline loops: CDR1 SGHTA, CDR2 FQGNSA. This CDR3 reads CASSLDAGPYGYTF. The CDR3 DNA reads TGTGCCAGCAGCTTAGACGCAGGGCCCTATGGCTACACCTTC.

This rearrangement joins TRBV30 to TRBJ2-7, with D perhaps matching TRBD1 (6 bases). The germline gives CDR1 GTSNPN, CDR2 SVGIG (reference sequence). Trimming removed 2 bases from V and 1 base from J, with 12 bases in between. The CDR3 is 14 amino acids. CDR3 sequence reads: CAWSQGSGSYEQYF. For the CDR3, the DNA is TGTGCCTGGAGTCAGGGGTCTGGGTCCTACGAGCAGTACTTC.

Here the CDR3 reads CASSLQTGLNTEAFF. In DNA, the CDR3 is TGTGCCAGCAGCCTCCAGACAGGGCTTAACACTGAAGCTTTCTTT. This chain links TRBV5-4 with TRBJ1-1; 7 nucleotides line up with TRBD1. The germline gives CDR1 SGHNT, CDR2 YYREEE (reference sequence). V shed 4 bases and J 2 bases; nucleotides not matched to a gene: 8. The CDR3 has 15 amino acids.

The CDR3 region is CASSLGGPNEQFF. The CDR3 bases are TGTGCCAGCAGCTTAGGGGGACCTAATGAGCAGTTCTTC. V and J are TRBV7-6 and TRBJ2-1; D could derive from TRBD1 or TRBD2 (5 bases each). Germline CDR1 reads SGHVS; CDR2 reads FNYEAQ. This CDR3 contains 13 residues. The V and J ends lost 1 base and 7 bases respectively, with 8 bases between them.

The gene calls are TRBV4-1 and TRBJ1-1; 9 bases are shared with TRBD1. V dropped 1 base and J dropped 6; count of bases not matched to a gene: 6. Germline-derived CDR1 and CDR2 are MGHRA and YSYEKL. The CDR3 extends over 15 amino acids. The CDR3 here is CASSQGRTGEAEAFF. Here the CDR3 DNA reads TGCGCCAGCAGCCAAGGTCGGACAGGGGAGGCTGAAGCTTTCTTT.